The 19 T cell receptor beta chains below all came from one sample that was sequenced in a study of T cells expressing NK-cell markers. TCRdb processed the 5' RACE reads again and assigns one entry to each CDR3 protein, with no DNA. This sample carries hundreds of thousands of distinct CDR3 sequences, with around 5% going to the ten biggest clones. Sample: blood T cells: a sorted CD56 or NKG2C T cell subset, CD4+ or CD8+ T cells, or bulk PBMC T cells (not recorded which). The origin of the receptors is a man between 18 and 69 years old in good health.

The CDR3: CASPPGTTSTDTQYF. V usage is TRBV7-9 and J usage is TRBJ2-3; the D call from TCRdb, TRBD1, cannot be confirmed without DNA. The germline V gene encodes CDR1 SEHNR and CDR2 FQNEAQ (reference sequence). The CDR3 extends over 15 amino acids.

The chain carries TRBV7-3 and TRBJ2-3; the D call from TCRdb, TRBD2, cannot be confirmed without DNA. From germline, CDR1 is SGHTA and CDR2 FQGTGA. The CDR3 is made up of 14 amino acids. CDR3 in amino acids: CASSRGGGAYTQYF.

The CDR3 is CASGSDRTYEQYF. The chain recombines TRBV12-5 with TRBJ2-7. Germline CDR1 and CDR2: LGHNT and FRNRAP. The CDR3 sequence is 13 residues long. The complete variable domain, with remaining parts taken from reference TRBV12-5 and TRBJ2-7, reads DARVTQTPRHKVTEMGQEVTMRCQPILGHNTVFWYRQTMMQGLELLAYFRNRAPLDDSGMPKDRFSAEMPDATLATLKIQPSEPRDSAVYFCASGSDRTYEQYFGPGTRLTVT.

The V and J genes are TRBV30 and TRBJ1-5. Germline V gene sequence: CDR1 GTSNPN, CDR2 SVGIG (reference sequence). The CDR3 sequence is 12 residues long. CDR3 sequence: CAWSVDFQPQHF.

This chain uses TRBV15 with TRBJ1-4. The CDR3 covers 13 residues. Germline V gene lookup returns CDR1 LNHNV and CDR2 YYDKDF (reference sequence). The CDR3 sequence: CATSRVTNEKLFF.

This chain links TRBV5-1 with TRBJ2-2; TCRdb designates TRBD1, a call that cannot be tested without DNA. CDR3 size: 14 residues. Germline V gene sequence: CDR1 SGHRS, CDR2 YFSETQ. CDR3 residues: CASIEGIQGGELFF.

The chain recombines TRBV7-9 with TRBJ2-7. Germline-derived CDR1 and CDR2 are SEHNR and FQNEAQ (reference sequence). This CDR3 contains 15 residues. This CDR3 reads CASSLRAGYSYEQYF.

The chain combines TRBV24-1 with TRBJ2-5; the TRBD2 assignment by TCRdb is unverifiable without DNA. This CDR3 region has 14 residues. From germline, CDR1 is KGHDR and CDR2 SFDVKD. This CDR3 is CATSVLAGSETQYF.

This chain links TRBV29-1 with TRBJ2-1; the D call from TCRdb, TRBD1, cannot be confirmed without DNA. This CDR3 has 16 amino acids. The V gene's germline CDR1 is SQVTM and CDR2 ANQGSEA. CDR3 protein: CSADTGRQSSYNEQFF.

The chain is built from TRBV29-1 and TRBJ2-1; no DNA is available, so the TRBD2 call from TCRdb remains unchecked. The CDR3 length is 13 residues. Germline CDR1 is SQVTM and CDR2 is ANQGSEA. CDR3 in amino acids: CSLAGIDDNEQFF.

This chain joins TRBV4-2 and TRBJ1-1; TCRdb's assignment of TRBD1 cannot be checked, as there is no DNA. CDR3 length equals 15 residues. Germline V gene lookup returns CDR1 LGHNA and CDR2 YNFKEQ. The CDR3 loop is CASSHRAGRDTEAFF.

V usage is TRBV6-2 or TRBV6-3 and J usage is TRBJ2-7; TCRdb picks TRBD2, but there is no DNA to check that call. Germline assignment: CDR1 MNHEY and CDR2 SVGEGT. This CDR3 region has 18 residues. This CDR3 is CASITLAGANPSSYEQYF.

This rearrangement joins TRBV7-9 to TRBJ2-7; lacking DNA, the TRBD1 call made by TCRdb goes unchecked. The CDR3 length is 14 residues. Germline V gives CDR1 SEHNR, CDR2 FQNEAQ (reference sequence). The CDR3 protein is CASSLSGGAYEQYF.

V is TRBV20-1 and J is TRBJ2-2; TCRdb lists TRBD1, though no DNA is available to test this call. The CDR3 consists of 16 residues. CDR1 and CDR2 from the germline V gene are DFQATT and SNEGSKA (reference sequence). The CDR3 sequence is CSARPLVGKNTGELFF.

V is TRBV28 and J is TRBJ1-6; with no DNA, the TCRdb D assignment of TRBD1 cannot be verified. The CDR3 has 16 amino acids. Looked up from germline, CDR1 is MDHEN and CDR2 is SYDVKM. The CDR3 here is CASSLWGGLGNSPLHF.

CDR3 in amino acids: CASSERLVLSPSYNEQFF. The gene calls are TRBV2 and TRBJ2-1; the TCRdb D gene call, TRBD2, has no DNA to confirm it. Looked up from germline, CDR1 is SNHLY and CDR2 is FYNNEI. The CDR3 sequence is 18 residues long.

The chain combines TRBV6-1 with TRBJ2-1; the TRBD1 assignment by TCRdb is unverifiable without DNA. The CDR3 totals 15 residues. Germline CDR1 reads MNHNS; CDR2 reads SASEGT. This CDR3 reads CASSAYRGPANEQFF.

V usage is TRBV5-1 and J usage is TRBJ1-1; TCRdb names TRBD1, which stays unverified in the absence of DNA. Germline V lookup: CDR1 SGHRS, CDR2 YFSETQ. This CDR3 contains 15 residues. CDR3 region: CASSPDSGRNTEAFF.

The V gene is TRBV30, the J gene TRBJ2-4; TCRdb's D call of TRBD1 is untestable without DNA. CDR1 is GTSNPN and CDR2 is SVGIG in the germline V gene (reference sequence). The CDR3 sequence is 11 residues long. This chain's CDR3 is CAWRTGGVQYF.